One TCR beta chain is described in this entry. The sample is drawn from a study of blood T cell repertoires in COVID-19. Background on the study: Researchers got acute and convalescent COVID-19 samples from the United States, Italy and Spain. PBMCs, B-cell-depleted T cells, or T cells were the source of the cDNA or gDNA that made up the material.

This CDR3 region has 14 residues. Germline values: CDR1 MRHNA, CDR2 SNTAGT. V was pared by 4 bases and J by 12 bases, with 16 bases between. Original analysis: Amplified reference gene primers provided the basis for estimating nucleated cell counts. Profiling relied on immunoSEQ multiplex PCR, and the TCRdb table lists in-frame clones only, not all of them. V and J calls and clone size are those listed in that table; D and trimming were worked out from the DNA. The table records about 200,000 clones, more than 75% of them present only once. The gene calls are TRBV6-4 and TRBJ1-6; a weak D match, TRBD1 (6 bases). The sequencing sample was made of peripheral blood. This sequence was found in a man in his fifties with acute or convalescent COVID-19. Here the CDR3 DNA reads TGTGCCAGCAGTGTCTTGCCAGGGGATCAACCCCTCCACTTT. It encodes CASSVLPGDQPLHF.